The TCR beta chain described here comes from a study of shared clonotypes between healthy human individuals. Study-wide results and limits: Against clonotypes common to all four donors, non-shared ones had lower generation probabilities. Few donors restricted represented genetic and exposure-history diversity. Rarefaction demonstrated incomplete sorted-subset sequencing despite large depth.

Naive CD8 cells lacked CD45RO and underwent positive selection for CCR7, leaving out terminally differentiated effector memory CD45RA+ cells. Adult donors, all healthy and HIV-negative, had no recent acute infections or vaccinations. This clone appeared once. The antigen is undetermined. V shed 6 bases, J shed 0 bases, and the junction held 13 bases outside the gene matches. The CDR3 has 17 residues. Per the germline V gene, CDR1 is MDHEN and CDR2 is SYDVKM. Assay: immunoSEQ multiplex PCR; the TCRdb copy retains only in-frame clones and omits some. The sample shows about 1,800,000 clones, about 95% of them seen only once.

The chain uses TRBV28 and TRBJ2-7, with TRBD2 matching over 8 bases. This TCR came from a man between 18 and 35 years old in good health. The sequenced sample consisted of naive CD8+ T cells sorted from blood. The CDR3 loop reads CASRPYDSGVLSYEQYF. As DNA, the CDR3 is TGTGCCAGCAGACCTTACGATAGCGGGGTTCTCTCCTACGAGCAGTACTTC.